The 18 T cell receptor beta chains given below trace back to one sample, sequenced in a study of CD8+ T cells in alopecia areata. Extracted from the samples, RNA was reverse transcribed into cDNA to serve as the sequencing template. Here immunoSEQ multiplex PCR was the method, and the copy in TCRdb shows in-frame clones only, minus some. The sample consists of around 120,000 clones, around two fifths of them appearing once. Sequenced: CD4+ T cells sorted from blood. These receptors all stem from a human donor with alopecia areata.

This clone was seen only a few times. The CDR3: CASSLMETQYF. DNA of the CDR3: TGTGCCAGCAGCTTAATGGAGACCCAGTACTTC. V and J are TRBV7-2 and TRBJ2-5; D not certain. V lost 2 bases to trimming and J lost 5 bases, with 3 bases between them. The CDR3 sequence is 11 residues long. Germline V CDR1 and CDR2: SGHTA, FQGNSA.

The gene calls are TRBV7-2 and TRBJ2-2; 9 nucleotides line up with TRBD2. This CDR3 contains 16 residues. J was trimmed by 3 bases and V by 5 bases; bases with no gene match: 7. The germline gives CDR1 SGHTA, CDR2 FQGNSA. The CDR3 bases are TGTGCCAGCAGCCCGACGAGCGGGGGGTACACCGGGGAGCTGTTTTTT. Protein: CASSPTSGGYTGELFF. Complete variable domain (other parts from reference TRBV7-2 and TRBJ2-2): GAGVSQSPSNKVTEKGKDVELRCDPISGHTALYWYRQSLGQGLEFLIYFQGNSAPDKSGLPSDRFSAERTGGSVSTLTIQRTQQEDSAVYLCASSPTSGGYTGELFFGEGSRLTVL.

The sample holds a few counts of this clone. The chain carries TRBV30 and TRBJ1-2; a possible D gene is TRBD1 (6 bases). V dropped 5 bases and J dropped 7 bases, with 17 bases sitting between them. The V gene's germline CDR1 is GTSNPN and CDR2 SVGIG (reference sequence). The CDR3 totals 13 residues. CDR3 sequence reads: CAWVQGLAFGYTF. For the CDR3, the DNA is TGTGCCTGGGTACAGGGTCTCGCGTTTGGCTACACCTTC.

For the CDR3, the DNA is TGTGCCAGCAGCGTCGGGACAGGGCCCTATGGCTACACCTTC. Protein: CASSVGTGPYGYTF. J is TRBJ1-2 and V is TRBV11-1, with 9 bases lining up with TRBD1. With 5 bases clipped from V and 4 bases from J, the junction kept 5 bases outside the gene matches. This CDR3 region has 14 residues. Per the germline V gene, CDR1 is SGHAT and CDR2 is FQDESV (reference sequence).

The rearrangement joins TRBV9 to TRBJ2-3, with 7 positions matching TRBD2. The V and J ends lost 3 bases and 1 base, in that order; junction bases with no gene match: 2. Per the germline V gene, CDR1 is SGDLS and CDR2 is YYNGEE. This CDR3 is built from 14 residues. CDR3 sequence: CASSAGLGTDTQYF. In DNA form, the CDR3 reads TGTGCCAGCAGCGCCGGACTAGGCACAGATACGCAGTATTTT.

This chain joins TRBV15 and TRBJ2-7; 11 bases align to TRBD1. Losses at the gene ends were 0 bases for V and 3 bases for J; bases not matched to a gene: 1. The CDR3 has 15 residues. From germline, CDR1 is LNHNV and CDR2 YYDKDF (reference sequence). CDR3 nucleotides: TGTGCCACCAGCAGAGAGGACAGGGGGCTCTACGAGCAGTACTTC. Translated, it gives CATSREDRGLYEQYF.

J is TRBJ2-6 and V is TRBV30; weak D call: TRBD2 (6 bases). Trimming stripped 0 bases from V and 0 bases from J, with 15 bases between. The germline CDR1 and CDR2 sequences are GTSNPN and SVGIG (reference sequence). The CDR3 totals 18 residues. CDR3 in amino acids: CAWSVGGVLNSGANVLTF. The CDR3 DNA is TGTGCCTGGAGTGTAGGAGGGGTACTAAACTCTGGGGCCAACGTCCTGACTTTC.

Only a few counts were recorded for this clone. The rearrangement links TRBV29-1 to TRBJ2-2; D is possibly TRBD2 (6 bases). CDR3 size: 11 residues. CDR1 is SQVTM and CDR2 is ANQGSEA in the germline V gene. The germline V and J ends were trimmed by 7 bases and 6 bases, with 9 bases remaining between them. DNA of the CDR3: TGCAGCGCACGGAGGGCCGGGGAGCTGTTTTTT. Translated, it gives CSARRAGELFF.

This clone was picked up one time. This chain connects TRBV6-5 to TRBJ2-1; tentatively, D is TRBD2 (6 bases). Germline CDR1 MNHEY, CDR2 SVGAGI. Trimming took off 2 bases at V and 4 bases at J, with 12 bases between the two ends. The CDR3 sequence is 15 residues long. CDR3 sequence (DNA): TGTGCCAGCAGTTACGTGATTAGCGGTTACAATGAGCAGTTCTTC. Translation gives CASSYVISGYNEQFF.

The chain couples TRBV7-6 to TRBJ2-3, with 9 nucleotides matching TRBD2. This CDR3 comprises 16 residues. V gave up 3 bases and J gave up 2 bases; unmatched junction bases: 6. CDR1 is SGHVS and CDR2 is FNYEAQ in the germline V gene. CDR3 sequence reads: CASSLPLAGYTDTQYF. The CDR3 region has the DNA TGTGCCAGCAGCTTGCCGCTAGCGGGATACACAGATACGCAGTATTTT.

The rearrangement uses TRBV30 and TRBJ2-3, with no clear D. V was cut by 3 bases and J by 8 bases, with 12 bases left in between. Looked up from germline, CDR1 is GTSNPN and CDR2 is SVGIG (reference sequence). This CDR3 is built from 12 residues. As DNA, the CDR3 is TGTGCCTGGAGCGCCGGTCGGCGTACGCAGTATTTT. Amino acid sequence: CAWSAGRRTQYF.

A few counts support this clone. The chain uses TRBV19 and TRBJ1-1; D unresolved. V shed 5 bases and J shed 1 base, with 11 bases lying between them. The CDR3 contains 14 residues. Germline assignment: CDR1 LNHDA and CDR2 SQIVND (reference sequence). The CDR3 DNA is TGTGCCAGTAGTGATCTCGGTAGGAACACTGAAGCTTTCTTT. This codes for CASSDLGRNTEAFF.

This clone was seen only a few times. It may be a read error: a sequence one base away is much more abundant. The chain is built from TRBV11-2 and TRBJ2-7; D is uncertain. The CDR3 totals 11 residues. V shed 5 bases and J shed 4 bases, with 6 bases lying between them. The germline gives CDR1 SGHAT, CDR2 FQNNGV. CDR3 protein: CASSPRYEQYF. CDR3 DNA sequence: TGTGCCAGCAGCCCCCGGTACGAGCAGTACTTC.

The chain carries TRBV30 and TRBJ2-7; perhaps TRBD2 as D (6 bases). Trimming shortened V by 1 base and J by 6 bases, and 13 bases separated the two germline ends. The CDR3 spans 13 residues. CDR1 is GTSNPN and CDR2 is SVGIG in the germline V gene (reference sequence). The CDR3, as DNA: TGTGCCTGGAGTGGGAGGGGTGCGGGCGAGCAGTACTTC. Protein product: CAWSGRGAGEQYF.

The rearrangement uses TRBV28 and TRBJ2-5; the D gene is possibly TRBD2 (5 bases). This CDR3 contains 15 residues. The V end lost 5 bases, the J end lost 5 bases, and 18 bases lay between the germline ends. CDR1 and CDR2 from the germline V gene are MDHEN and SYDVKM. CDR3 bases: TGTGCCAGCAGTCCCGGGGTCAGAAGCAGGGAGACCCAGTACTTC. Protein product: CASSPGVRSRETQYF.

This chain uses TRBV18 with TRBJ2-1; 9 bases are a match to TRBD1. CDR1 and CDR2 (germline): KGHSH, LQKENI. The CDR3 is 15 residues long. Trimming at V came to 5 bases and at J to 9 bases, leaving 11 bases not matched to a gene. CDR3 nucleotide sequence: TGTGCCAGCTCAGGAGGGACAGGGACTGCAGGTGAGCAGTTCTTC. Residues: CASSGGTGTAGEQFF.

The CDR3 DNA reads TGTGCCAGCAGCCCATGGAAGGGGACTTTGAGGGAGCAGTACTTC. This gives the protein CASSPWKGTLREQYF. This chain links TRBV6-6 with TRBJ2-7; the D gene is possibly TRBD2 (6 bases). The CDR3 is 15 residues long. Germline-derived CDR1 and CDR2 are MNHNY and SVGAGI (reference sequence). Trimming stripped 6 bases from V and 7 bases from J, with 22 bases between.

This clone has just a few counts. This chain uses TRBV20-1 with TRBJ1-5; D is unresolved. The CDR3 runs 11 residues. The V end lost 6 bases, the J end lost 6 bases, and 9 bases lay between the germline ends. Germline loops: CDR1 DFQATT, CDR2 SNEGSKA (reference sequence). Here the CDR3 DNA reads TGCAGTGCGGCAGGTCGTCAGCCCCAGCATTTT. Translation: CSAAGRQPQHF.